This TCR beta chain was identified during a study of blood T cell repertoires in COVID-19. Study details: Samples came from the United States, Italy and Spain, spanning acute and convalescent COVID-19. Sample material is recorded as cDNA or gDNA derived from T cells, B-cell-depleted T cells, or PBMCs.

Germline V gives CDR1 MNHEY, CDR2 SMNVEV (reference sequence). The CDR3 covers 14 residues. V was trimmed by 1 base and J by 6 bases, leaving 13 bases between them. Participants, roughly 18 to 90 years old, spanned around 26 US areas. Participant-reported clinical history was the basis for cohort assignment. The assay was immunoSEQ multiplex PCR, and TCRdb's table has in-frame clones only and misses some. There are just over 300,000 clones in the sample; approximately 88% occur only once, and approximately 9% lies in the top ten. The rearrangement links TRBV27 to TRBJ2-7, with a weak D call TRBD1 (6 bases). Sequenced sample: PBMCs or T cells enriched from blood (not recorded which). This receptor was identified in a woman aged 18-29 years who had recovered from COVID-19. This CDR3 reads CASSLWQGFSEQYF. For the CDR3, the DNA is TGTGCCAGCAGTTTATGGCAGGGGTTCAGCGAGCAGTACTTC.